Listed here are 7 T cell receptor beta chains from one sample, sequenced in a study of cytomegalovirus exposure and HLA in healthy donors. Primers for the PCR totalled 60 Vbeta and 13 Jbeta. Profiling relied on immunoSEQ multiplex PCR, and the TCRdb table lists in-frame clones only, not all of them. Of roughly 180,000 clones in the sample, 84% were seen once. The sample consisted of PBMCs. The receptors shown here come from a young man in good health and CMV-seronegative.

CDR3 DNA: TGTGCCAGCAGCTATTTCCCGGGACAGGCCTACGAGCAGTACTTC. This translates into CASSYFPGQAYEQYF. The chain uses TRBV7-2 and TRBJ2-7; 8 nucleotides line up with TRBD1. The V segment lost 4 bases and the J segment 2 bases; nucleotides outside the gene matches: 7. The CDR3 loop spans 15 amino acids. Germline-derived CDR1 and CDR2 are SGHTA and FQGNSA.

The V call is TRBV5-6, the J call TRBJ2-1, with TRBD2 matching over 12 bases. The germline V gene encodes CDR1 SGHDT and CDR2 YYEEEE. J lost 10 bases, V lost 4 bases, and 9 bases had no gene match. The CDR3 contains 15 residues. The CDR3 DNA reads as TGTGCCAGCAGCCCCGCTAGCGGGGGGGTCAGGGAGCAGTTCTTC. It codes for CASSPASGGVREQFF.

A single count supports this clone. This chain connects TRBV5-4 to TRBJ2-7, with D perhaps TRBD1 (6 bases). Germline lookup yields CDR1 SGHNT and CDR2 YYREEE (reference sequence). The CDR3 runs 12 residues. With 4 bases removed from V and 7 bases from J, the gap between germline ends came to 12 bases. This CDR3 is CASSGTTGEQYF. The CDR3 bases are TGTGCCAGCAGCGGAACCACAGGGGAGCAGTACTTC.

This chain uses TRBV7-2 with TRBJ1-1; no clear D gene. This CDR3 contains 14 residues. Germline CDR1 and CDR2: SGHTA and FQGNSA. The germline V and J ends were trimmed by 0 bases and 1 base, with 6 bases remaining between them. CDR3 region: CASSLAGRNTEAFF. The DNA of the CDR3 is TGTGCCAGCAGCTTAGCTGGGCGGAACACTGAAGCTTTCTTT.

In nucleotides, the CDR3 is TGTGCCAGCAGCCCCAGGGGGAACTATGGCTACACCTTC. It codes for CASSPRGNYGYTF. This chain links TRBV7-6 with TRBJ1-2, with 7 bases identical to TRBD1. CDR1 is SGHVS, CDR2 FNYEAQ, per germline. The V and J ends lost 5 bases and 2 bases, in that order; junction bases with no gene match: 2. CDR3 length equals 13 residues.

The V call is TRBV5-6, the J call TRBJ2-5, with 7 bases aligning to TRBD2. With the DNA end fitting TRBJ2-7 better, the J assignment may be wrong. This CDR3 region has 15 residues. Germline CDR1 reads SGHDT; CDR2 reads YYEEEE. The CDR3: CASSVRLAAAYEQYF. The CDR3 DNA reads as TGTGCCAGCAGCGTCCGACTAGCAGCCGCCTACGAGCAGTACTTC.

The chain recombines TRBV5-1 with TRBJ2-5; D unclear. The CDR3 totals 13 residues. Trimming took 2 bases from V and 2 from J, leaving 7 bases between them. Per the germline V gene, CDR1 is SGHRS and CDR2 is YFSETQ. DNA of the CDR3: TGCGCCAGCAGCTTACGAACTCAAGAGACCCAGTACTTC. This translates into CASSLRTQETQYF. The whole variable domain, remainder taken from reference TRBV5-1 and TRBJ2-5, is KAGVTQTPRYLIKTRGQQVTLSCSPISGHRSVSWYQQTPGQGLQFLFEYFSETQRNKGNFPGRFSGRQFSNSRSEMNVSTLELGDSALYLCASSLRTQETQYFGPGTRLLVL.